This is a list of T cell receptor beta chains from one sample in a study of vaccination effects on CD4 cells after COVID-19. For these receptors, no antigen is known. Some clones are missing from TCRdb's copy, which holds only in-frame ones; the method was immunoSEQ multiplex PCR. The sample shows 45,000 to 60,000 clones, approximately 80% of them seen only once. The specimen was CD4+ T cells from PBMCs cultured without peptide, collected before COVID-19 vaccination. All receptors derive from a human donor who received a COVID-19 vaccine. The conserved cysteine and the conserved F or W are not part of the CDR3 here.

ASSRSGGRGETQY	TRBJ2-5	TRBV4-3
ASSPGHRNTEAF	TRBJ1-1	TRBV18
ASSQPRQGSNTEAF	TRBJ1-1	TRBV28
ASAMDAYNEQF	TRBJ2-1	TRBV12-5
ASSAGPTIWNEQF	TRBJ2-1	TRBV5-4
ATSPDTQY	TRBJ2-3	TRBV6-6
ASLDTLGTEAF	TRBJ1-1	TRBV2
ASRAPGTGRRNTEAF	TRBJ1-1	TRBV28
ASSRGGTGRLRVDTEAF	TRBJ1-1	TRBV5-1
ASSKTVIANTGELF	TRBJ2-2	TRBV19
ASSYSEGSGNTIY	TRBJ1-3	TRBV6-5
ASSLVSGARSYNEQF	TRBJ2-1	TRBV5-1
ASSQEWRRAGGAEAF	TRBJ1-1	TRBV4-1
ASSHGTANYGYT	TRBJ1-2	TRBV5-4
ASRGKTDTQY	TRBJ2-3	TRBV11-3
ASSFLRTSGGDRDTQY	TRBJ2-3	TRBV10-2
ASTSSVAGGLRYNEQF	TRBJ2-1	TRBV28
ASRREHTGELF	TRBJ2-2	TRBV7-8
ASSFIPGDAKGNEQF	TRBJ2-1	TRBV7-3
ASSVVQNYGYT	TRBJ1-2	TRBV9
ASRHGLAGSDTQY	TRBJ2-3	TRBV6-6
SASRGANVLT	TRBJ2-6	TRBV20-1
ATSDLGSGDSGTQY	TRBJ2-3	TRBV24-1
ASSQDPINPNEQF	TRBJ2-1	TRBV4-3
ASSPLLGSRDGYT	TRBJ1-2	TRBV18
ASSYGQGNTIY	TRBJ1-3	TRBV12-3/TRBV12-4
ASSARLMNTEAF	TRBJ1-1	TRBV2
ASSIRDGAYNEQF	TRBJ2-1	TRBV19
ATSDLGTGGKETQY	TRBJ2-5	TRBV24-1
ASHTGGAFLKETQY	TRBJ2-5	TRBV18
ASSFSGGQHQPQH	TRBJ1-5	TRBV28
ASSLEPPRDNEQF	TRBJ2-1	TRBV5-1
ASSWGGQETQY	TRBJ2-5	TRBV6-5
ASSTGGNYGYT	TRBJ1-2	TRBV28
ASSLEGRGSPLH	TRBJ1-6	TRBV5-5
ASSLDPGTGELF	TRBJ2-2	TRBV5-1